Listed here are 17 T cell receptor beta chains from one sample, sequenced in a study of glioma-infiltrating T cells after dendritic cell vaccination. Generated by immunoSEQ multiplex PCR, the TCRdb table keeps only in-frame clones and is missing some. The sample lists under 100,000 clones, over 85% occurring once. This sample comprised blood, obtained before dendritic cell vaccination. The source of these receptors is a human donor with glioblastoma.

The CDR3 reads CASSLDRGRSNYGYTF. The CDR3 coding sequence is TGTGCCAGCAGCTTAGACAGGGGGCGATCTAACTATGGCTACACCTTC. This sequence joins TRBV13 and TRBJ1-2; TRBD1 matches 9 bases. In germline, CDR1 is PRHDT, CDR2 FYEKMQ (reference sequence). J gave up 0 bases and V 1 base, and 3 bases lay outside the gene matches. The CDR3 has 16 residues.

V usage is TRBV19 and J usage is TRBJ1-1; 9 bases map to TRBD1. CDR3 length: 14 amino acids. Germline V gene lookup returns CDR1 LNHDA and CDR2 SQIVND (reference sequence). V gave up 4 bases and J gave up 4 bases; unmatched junction bases: 4. DNA of the CDR3: TGTGCCAGTAGTACGACAGGGGGTATCACTGAAGCTTTCTTT. Its translation is CASSTTGGITEAFF.

This chain links TRBV5-1 with TRBJ1-1; 12 nucleotides agree with TRBD1. The CDR3 runs 17 residues. The V gene's germline CDR1 is SGHRS and CDR2 YFSETQ. J lost 5 bases, V lost 2 bases, and 10 bases had no gene match. CDR3 nucleotides: TGCGCCAGCAGCTTTGAGGGACAGGGGGCGCAGGGTACTGAAGCTTTCTTT. As protein: CASSFEGQGAQGTEAFF.

The chain recombines TRBV19 with TRBJ1-1; 9 nucleotides agree with TRBD1. The germline V gene has CDR1 LNHDA and CDR2 SQIVND (reference sequence). The J segment lost 6 bases and the V segment lost 10 bases, leaving 12 bases of the junction unmatched. The CDR3 has 14 residues. The chain's CDR3 is CATIIGTGNAEAFF. The CDR3 nucleotides read TGTGCCACCATAATCGGGACAGGGAATGCTGAAGCTTTCTTT.

The J gene is TRBJ1-2, the V gene TRBV2; D is uncertain. Per germline, CDR1 SNHLY and CDR2 FYNNEI. Trimming shortened V by 8 bases and J by 3 bases, and 13 bases separated the two germline ends. This CDR3 contains 13 residues. As DNA, the CDR3 is TGTGCCAGCTCTCAGGAGGTAGACTATGGCTACACCTTC. This encodes CASSQEVDYGYTF. Full variable domain (rest looked up from reference TRBV2 and TRBJ1-2): EPEVTQTPSHQVTQMGQEVILRCVPISNHLYFYWYRQILGQKVEFLVSFYNNEISEKSEIFDDQFSVERPDGSNFTLKIRSTKLEDSAMYFCASSQEVDYGYTFGSGTRLTVV.

J is TRBJ2-6 and V is TRBV29-1; 10 bases are shared with TRBD1. V dropped 2 bases and J dropped 2; count of bases not matched to a gene: 9. The V gene's germline CDR1 is SQVTM and CDR2 ANQGSEA. The CDR3 covers 18 residues. The CDR3 is CSVELGWTGGTGANVLTF. The CDR3 DNA reads TGCAGCGTTGAATTGGGATGGACAGGGGGGACTGGGGCCAACGTCCTGACTTTC. Together with reference TRBV29-1 and TRBJ2-6, the CDR3 gives the full variable domain: SAVISQKPSRDICQRGTSLTIQCQVDSQVTMMFWYRQQPGQSLTLIATANQGSEATYESGFVIDKFPISRPNLTFSTLTVSNMSPEDSSIYLCSVELGWTGGTGANVLTFGAGSRLTVL.

This rearrangement joins TRBV29-1 to TRBJ2-3; 11 nucleotides align to TRBD2. The CDR3 totals 15 residues. The germline V gene encodes CDR1 SQVTM and CDR2 ANQGSEA. After removal of 7 bases from V and 0 bases from J, the junction contained 6 bases not matched to a gene. The CDR3 loop is CSGSSGGTSTDTQYF. CDR3 nucleotides: TGCAGCGGATCTAGCGGGGGGACTAGCACAGATACGCAGTATTTT.

The chain recombines TRBV19 with TRBJ2-3, with a tentative D call TRBD2 (6 bases). Trimming removed 5 bases at V and 2 bases at J, with 11 bases between. CDR3 length: 14 amino acids. Germline V lookup: CDR1 LNHDA, CDR2 SQIVND (reference sequence). The DNA for the CDR3 is TGTGCCAGTAGTTTAGCGGAGGCCACAGATACGCAGTATTTT. It is translated as CASSLAEATDTQYF.

The chain recombines TRBV4-1 with TRBJ2-1, with TRBD2 identical over 12 bases. V was clipped by 4 bases and J by 7 bases; unmatched bases: 8. This CDR3 contains 16 residues. Germline lookup yields CDR1 MGHRA and CDR2 YSYEKL. The CDR3 DNA reads as TGCGCCAGCAGCCTGACTAGCGGGAGTTTATCAAATGAGCAGTTCTTC. This sequence encodes CASSLTSGSLSNEQFF.

The V gene is TRBV2, the J gene TRBJ1-2; no definite D call. This CDR3 is built from 13 residues. V was pared by 4 bases and J by 2 bases, with 8 bases between. Germline V gene lookup returns CDR1 SNHLY and CDR2 FYNNEI. The CDR3 DNA reads as TGTGCCAGCAGTGTCGGCGGCAACTATGGCTACACCTTC. The encoded protein is CASSVGGNYGYTF.

The V and J genes are TRBV5-1 and TRBJ2-4; 9 bases are a match to TRBD2. The V and J ends lost 0 bases and 0 bases, in that order; junction bases with no gene match: 1. The V gene's germline CDR1 is SGHRS and CDR2 YFSETQ. The CDR3 sequence is 16 residues long. The CDR3 sequence: CASSLGSGGAKNIQYF. For the CDR3, the DNA is TGCGCCAGCAGCTTGGGTAGCGGGGGAGCCAAAAACATTCAGTACTTC.

The chain carries TRBV6-6 and TRBJ1-1, with 7 bases fitting TRBD1. J lost 5 bases, V lost 2 bases, and 8 bases had no gene match. CDR3 size: 15 residues. From germline, CDR1 is MNHNY and CDR2 SVGAGI (reference sequence). CDR3 sequence: CASSYARQGMTEAFF. The CDR3 DNA reads TGTGCCAGCAGTTACGCCCGACAGGGAATGACTGAAGCTTTCTTT.

V and J are TRBV7-9 and TRBJ2-5, with TRBD2 as a possible D gene (6 bases). CDR3 length: 14 amino acids. Germline lookup yields CDR1 SEHNR and CDR2 FQNEAQ (reference sequence). Trimming left V 5 bases short and J 4 bases short, with 14 bases between. As DNA, the CDR3 is TGTGCCAGCAGCCCGACGACTAGAGGAGAGACCCAGTACTTC. Amino acid sequence: CASSPTTRGETQYF.

The rearrangement uses TRBV9 and TRBJ2-1; D is perhaps TRBD1 (7 bases). Germline V gene lookup returns CDR1 SGDLS and CDR2 YYNGEE. There are 17 residues in the CDR3. Between the trimmed V and J ends, which lost 4 bases and 4 bases, there was a span of 21 bases. CDR3 bases: TGTGCCAGCAGCCCTCGCGGGACAGACCCAGTTTACAATGAGCAGTTCTTC. As protein: CASSPRGTDPVYNEQFF.

This clone has more than one count but fewer than ten. The chain joins TRBV5-1 to TRBJ2-5, with 10 bases that match TRBD2. This CDR3 is 15 amino acids long. Per germline, CDR1 SGHRS and CDR2 YFSETQ. V shed 4 bases, J shed 5 bases, and the junction held 8 bases outside the gene matches. CDR3 nucleotide sequence: TGCGCCAGCAGCCCACAAGCGGGAGGGACCGAGACCCAGTACTTC. It encodes CASSPQAGGTETQYF.

V gene TRBV19 combines with J gene TRBJ1-5; TRBD1 agrees at 10 bases. The germline V gene encodes CDR1 LNHDA and CDR2 SQIVND (reference sequence). V dropped 6 bases and J dropped 2; count of bases not matched to a gene: 7. This CDR3 has 16 residues. CDR3 coding DNA: TGTGCCAGTAGCGCGGGACAGGGGTTTGGCAATCAGCCCCAGCATTTT. Translating it yields CASSAGQGFGNQPQHF.

This clone has only one observation. The chain links TRBV5-3 to TRBJ2-1; 7 positions match TRBD2. TRBV5-3 is recorded as an ORF, its role being uncertain. The V gene end was trimmed by 9 bases and the J gene end by 3 bases; junction bases not matched to a gene: 9. CDR3 length: 14 amino acids. The CDR3 here is CAKTMGGVYNEQFF. In nucleotides, the CDR3 is TGTGCCAAAACCATGGGGGGGGTCTACAATGAGCAGTTCTTC.